This T cell receptor (beta chain) was profiled in a study of neurological immune-mediated disorders. In germline, CDR1 is WNHNN, CDR2 SYGVQD (reference sequence). The CDR3 sequence is 12 residues long. V dropped 4 bases and J dropped 4 bases, with 6 bases sitting between them. One entry per CDR3 protein, called by TCRdb with MiXCR from the 5' RACE reads. Among some 28,000 distinct CDR3 sequences listed, roughly an eighth were seen once. This clonotype occurred many times. The antigen remains undetermined. A much larger clone differs by one base, so this may be a read error. Study findings and constraints: None of the CDR3 amino acid sequences of expanded clones recurred across subjects, suggesting private repertoires in all groups.

This chain joins TRBV10-1 and TRBJ2-3; perhaps D is TRBD1 or TRBD2 (5 bases each). Sequencing was carried out using PBMCs. The receptor comes from a man aged 55 to 70 in good health. The CDR3 DNA reads as TGCGCCAGCAGTGTGGGACCAGATACGCAGTATTTT. It is translated as CASSVGPDTQYF.